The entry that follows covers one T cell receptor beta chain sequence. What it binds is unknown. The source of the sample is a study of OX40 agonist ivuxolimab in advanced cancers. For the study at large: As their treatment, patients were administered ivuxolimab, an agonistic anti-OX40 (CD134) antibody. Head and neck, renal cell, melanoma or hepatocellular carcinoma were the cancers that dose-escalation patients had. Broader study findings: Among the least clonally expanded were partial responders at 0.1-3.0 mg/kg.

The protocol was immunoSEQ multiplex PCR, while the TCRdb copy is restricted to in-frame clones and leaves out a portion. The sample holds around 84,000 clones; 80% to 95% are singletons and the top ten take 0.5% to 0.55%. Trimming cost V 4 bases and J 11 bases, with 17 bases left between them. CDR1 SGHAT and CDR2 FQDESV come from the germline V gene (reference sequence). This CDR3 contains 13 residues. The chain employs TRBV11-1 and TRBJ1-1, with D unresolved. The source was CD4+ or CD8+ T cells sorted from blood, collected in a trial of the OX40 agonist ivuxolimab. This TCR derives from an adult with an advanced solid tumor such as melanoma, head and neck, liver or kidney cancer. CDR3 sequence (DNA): TGTGCCAGCAGCTCCGACGGTCCGGGAGGCGCTTTCTTT. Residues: CASSSDGPGGAFF.